This is a list of T cell receptor beta chains from one sample in a study of OX40 agonist ivuxolimab in advanced cancers. This table comes from immunoSEQ multiplex PCR, and its TCRdb copy is limited to in-frame clones, with some not included. The top ten clones hold under 0.75% of a sample with 73,000 or so clones, 80% to 90% of them seen once. Sample: CD4+ or CD8+ T cells sorted from blood, taken in a trial of the OX40 agonist ivuxolimab. The receptors stem from an adult with an advanced solid tumor such as melanoma, head and neck, liver or kidney cancer. CDR3s include the opening cysteine and the closing phenylalanine or tryptophan. D genes are given only for firm matches. Expanded clones are given a class, and other clones once, few, many or no size at all.

V gene: TRBV27; clone size: few; J gene: TRBJ2-3; D gene: TRBD2; CDR3 protein: CASSLPSGSGTDTQYF; CDR3 DNA: TGTGCCAGCAGTTTACCGAGCGGGAGTGGGACAGATACGCAGTATTTT
V gene: TRBV5-4; clone size: .; J gene: TRBJ1-2; D gene: .; CDR3 protein: CASSAFFPSYGYTF; CDR3 DNA: TGTGCCAGCAGCGCCTTTTTCCCCTCCTATGGCTACACCTTC
V gene: TRBV9; clone size: .; J gene: TRBJ2-3; D gene: .; CDR3 protein: CASSVADTSTDTQYF; CDR3 DNA: TGTGCCAGCAGCGTAGCGGACACTAGCACAGATACGCAGTATTTT
V gene: TRBV5-1; clone size: once; J gene: TRBJ2-3; D gene: .; CDR3 protein: CASRVGDGSSGTQYF; CDR3 DNA: TGCGCCAGCAGGGTGGGGGACGGATCCTCAGGTACGCAGTATTTT
V gene: TRBV2; clone size: .; J gene: TRBJ1-4; D gene: TRBD1; CDR3 protein: CASSTDRDDEKLFF; CDR3 DNA: TGTGCCAGCAGTACGGACAGGGATGATGAAAAACTGTTTTTT
V gene: TRBV18; clone size: .; J gene: TRBJ1-4; D gene: .; CDR3 protein: CASSTTVGATNEKLFF; CDR3 DNA: TGTGCCAGCTCAACCACGGTCGGAGCAACTAATGAAAAACTGTTTTTT
V gene: TRBV9; clone size: .; J gene: TRBJ2-7; D gene: .; CDR3 protein: CASSSGHSYEQYF; CDR3 DNA: TGTGCCAGCAGCTCCGGCCACTCCTACGAGCAGTACTTC
V gene: TRBV11-1; clone size: few; J gene: TRBJ1-1; D gene: .; CDR3 protein: CASSLPANTEAFF; CDR3 DNA: TGTGCCAGCAGCTTACCGGCGAACACTGAAGCTTTCTTT
V gene: TRBV7-2; clone size: .; J gene: TRBJ2-5; D gene: TRBD2; CDR3 protein: CASSRGGTRETQYF; CDR3 DNA: TGTGCCAGCAGCCGCGGGGGTACTAGAGAGACCCAGTACTTC
V gene: TRBV5-4; clone size: .; J gene: TRBJ1-2; D gene: .; CDR3 protein: CASSWDEANYGYTF; CDR3 DNA: TGTGCCAGCAGCTGGGACGAGGCTAACTATGGCTACACCTTC
V gene: TRBV9; clone size: .; J gene: TRBJ2-1; D gene: TRBD2; CDR3 protein: CASSDLAGGSYNEQFF; CDR3 DNA: TGTGCCAGCAGCGATCTAGCGGGGGGTTCCTACAATGAGCAGTTCTTC
V gene: TRBV29-1; clone size: .; J gene: TRBJ1-1; D gene: .; CDR3 protein: CSVRSWDTEAFF; CDR3 DNA: TGCAGCGTTCGAAGCTGGGACACTGAAGCTTTCTTT
V gene: TRBV28; clone size: .; J gene: TRBJ1-3; D gene: TRBD1; CDR3 protein: CASRGTGDLGNTIYF; CDR3 DNA: TGTGCCAGCAGGGGAACAGGGGATCTTGGAAACACCATATATTTT
V gene: TRBV6-5; clone size: .; J gene: TRBJ1-4; D gene: .; CDR3 protein: CASKGGSNEKLFF; CDR3 DNA: TGTGCCAGTAAAGGGGGATCCAATGAAAAACTGTTTTTT
V gene: TRBV7-2; clone size: .; J gene: TRBJ2-7; D gene: TRBD1; CDR3 protein: CASSIGDRVTYEQYF; CDR3 DNA: TGTGCCAGCAGCATCGGCGACAGGGTCACTTACGAGCAGTACTTC
V gene: TRBV15; clone size: .; J gene: TRBJ2-7; D gene: .; CDR3 protein: CATSRASRAEQYF; CDR3 DNA: TGTGCCACCAGCAGAGCTTCAAGGGCCGAGCAGTACTTC